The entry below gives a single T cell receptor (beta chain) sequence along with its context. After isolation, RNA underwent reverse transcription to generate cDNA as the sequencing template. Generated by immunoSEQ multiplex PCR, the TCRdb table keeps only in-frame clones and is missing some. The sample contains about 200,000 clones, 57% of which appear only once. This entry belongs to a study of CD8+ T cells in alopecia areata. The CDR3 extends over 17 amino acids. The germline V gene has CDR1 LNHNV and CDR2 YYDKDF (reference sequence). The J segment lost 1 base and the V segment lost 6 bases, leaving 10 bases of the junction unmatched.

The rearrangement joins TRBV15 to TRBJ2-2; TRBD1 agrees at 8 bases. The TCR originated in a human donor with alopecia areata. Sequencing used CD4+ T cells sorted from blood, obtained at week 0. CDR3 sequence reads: CATRLSGGGWNTGELFF. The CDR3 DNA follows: TGTGCCACCAGGCTTTCAGGGGGCGGTTGGAACACCGGGGAGCTGTTTTTT.